These T cell receptor beta chains were read from a single sample in a study of PD-1 blockade in classical Hodgkin lymphoma. Assay: immunoSEQ multiplex PCR; the TCRdb copy retains only in-frame clones and omits some. The data show under 3,000 clones, 72% seen once. This specimen was CD8+ T cells from blood, taken at baseline. All receptors derive from a human donor with classical Hodgkin lymphoma. Both conserved end residues are part of each CDR3. A D gene is named only where the DNA matches it firmly. Size values are once, few and many counts, or a class for expanded clones, and some rows have none.

v_call,d_call,clone_size,j_call,cdr3_aa,cdr3_nt
TRBV7-9,-,once,TRBJ1-1,CASTGGNTEAFF,TGTGCCAGCACGGGGGGGAACACTGAAGCTTTCTTT
TRBV6-5,-,-,TRBJ2-1,CASSYQGNEQFF,TGTGCCAGCAGTTACCAGGGTAATGAGCAGTTCTTC
TRBV27,-,-,TRBJ2-3,CASSIGPSRVTDTQYF,TGTGCCAGCAGTATCGGGCCGTCGAGAGTCACAGATACGCAGTATTTT
TRBV5-1,-,few,TRBJ2-1,CASIGGYNEQFF,TGCGCCAGTATAGGCGGATACAATGAGCAGTTCTTC
TRBV4-1,-,few,TRBJ2-7,CASSQVPDYEQYF,TGCGCCAGCAGCCAAGTCCCGGACTACGAGCAGTACTTC
TRBV5-8,-,-,TRBJ2-7,CASTLGASQYF,TGTGCCAGCACCCTTGGGGCCTCGCAGTACTTC
TRBV5-1,-,-,TRBJ2-7,CASSLVESLSYEQYF,TGCGCCAGCAGCTTGGTAGAGTCCCTCTCCTACGAGCAGTACTTC
TRBV6-6,TRBD2,once,TRBJ2-7,CASTGLAKSDEQYF,TGTGCCAGCACAGGACTAGCGAAGTCGGACGAGCAGTACTTC
TRBV6-1,TRBD1,-,TRBJ2-1,CASSLDRGGYNEQFF,TGTGCCAGCAGTCTAGACAGGGGGGGATACAATGAGCAGTTCTTC
TRBV5-1,-,-,TRBJ2-7,CASRVETLYEQYF,TGCGCCAGCAGAGTTGAGACACTCTACGAGCAGTACTTC
TRBV2,TRBD1,-,TRBJ1-1,CEGQGNTEAFF,TGTGAAGGACAGGGGAACACTGAAGCTTTCTTT